Described below is a single T cell receptor beta chain sequence and its context. The germline V and J ends were trimmed by 0 bases and 3 bases, with 10 bases remaining between them. The CDR3 is 14 residues long. In germline, CDR1 is SGHRS, CDR2 YFSETQ. The sample comes from a study of somatic mutations in cytotoxic T cells in rheumatoid arthritis. TCRdb keeps only in-frame clones here, not all; method: immunoSEQ multiplex PCR. The table shows 30,000 to 45,000 clones, with approximately 80% occurring only once. The sequence came from a man aged 40-49 years in good health. V is TRBV5-1 and J is TRBJ2-7; D is unclear. Source material: CD8+ T cells sorted from blood. The CDR3 nucleotides read TGCGCCAGCAGCTTGGGGGCTAACAGCTACGAGCAGTACTTC. Translating it yields CASSLGANSYEQYF.